The T cell receptor delta chain under discussion was sequenced for a study of gamma-delta T cells after stem cell transplantation. V dropped 2 bases and J dropped 0 bases, with 39 bases sitting between them. This CDR3 comprises 24 residues. Germline V gives CDR1 GEAIGNYY, CDR2 EKD. There are a few counts of this clone. With CATT, TCRdb re-called clones from the RT-PCR reads. In the table there are 10,000 to 13,000 delta-chain clones, around two fifths of which are singletons. The chain joins TRDV2 to TRDJ1; tentative D call: TRDD3 (6 bases). Sequences were obtained from gamma-delta T cells. The sequence was obtained from a human donor. It is not recorded whose cells these are; they may come from a transplant donor. CDR3 residues: CACDRMRCSQRGVNWDIHTDKLIF. CDR3 in DNA: TGTGCCTGTGACAGAATGCGGTGTTCGCAACGTGGGGTTAACTGGGACATCCACACCGATAAACTCATCTTT.